The rows below give T cell receptor beta chains drawn from one sample of a study of blood T cell repertoires in COVID-19. Produced via immunoSEQ multiplex PCR; TCRdb's table is partial and in-frame only. The sample lists over 85,000 clones; 70% to 90% were seen once. The material sequenced was peripheral blood. These receptor sequences come from a human donor in a cohort sampled during active COVID-19. Each CDR3 is given with its conserved first and last residue. A D gene is named only where the DNA matches it firmly. The size of a clone is reported for some rows only, either as once, few or many, or as a class for expanded clones.

V gene	D gene	J gene	clone size	CDR3 protein	CDR3 DNA
TRBV19	.	TRBJ2-5	.	CASDGGGETQYF	TGTGCCAGTGACGGGGGAGGAGAGACCCAGTACTTC
TRBV29-1	.	TRBJ1-5	few	CSVVLGVNQPQHF	TGCAGCGTTGTACTCGGTGTTAATCAGCCCCAGCATTTT
TRBV5-1	.	TRBJ2-6	.	CASSFQAVFSGANVLTF	TGCGCCAGCAGCTTCCAGGCCGTGTTCTCTGGGGCCAACGTCCTGACTTTC
TRBV28	TRBD2	TRBJ2-4	.	CASSLPLPGLAGAKNIQYF	TGTGCCAGCAGTTTACCCCTCCCAGGACTAGCGGGAGCCAAAAACATTCAGTACTTC
TRBV29-1	.	TRBJ2-2	.	CSVDRANTGELFF	TGCAGCGTTGACAGGGCGAACACCGGGGAGCTGTTTTTT
TRBV5-1	TRBD1	TRBJ2-7	.	CASSSDRASYEQYF	TGCGCCAGCAGCTCCGACAGGGCCTCCTACGAGCAGTACTTC
TRBV18	TRBD1	TRBJ1-1	.	CASTSRQGGWRDTEAFF	TGTGCCAGCACCTCTCGACAGGGGGGTTGGAGGGACACTGAAGCTTTCTTT
TRBV15	.	TRBJ1-5	.	CATSRDQGGHQPQHF	TGTGCCACCAGCAGAGACCAGGGAGGCCATCAGCCCCAGCATTTT
TRBV11-2	.	TRBJ2-1	.	CASSLSGNHGPFF	TGTGCCAGCAGCTTATCCGGGAACCACGGCCCGTTCTTC
TRBV6-5	.	TRBJ1-4	.	CASSLQAINEKLFF	TGTGCCAGCAGTCTGCAGGCCATAAATGAAAAACTGTTTTTT
TRBV28	TRBD2	TRBJ2-7	.	CASSVGGSPSYEQYF	TGTGCCAGCTCGGTCGGCGGGAGCCCCTCCTACGAGCAGTACTTC
TRBV6-1	.	TRBJ1-2	.	CASSEVIGGGYTF	TGTGCCAGCAGTGAAGTAATTGGCGGTGGCTACACCTTC
TRBV5-4	TRBD2	TRBJ2-1	.	CASSLGTSFEQFF	TGTGCCAGCAGCTTGGGGACTAGCTTTGAGCAGTTCTTC
TRBV12-2	.	TRBJ1-2	few	CASRPDRGNYGYTF	TGTGCAAGTCGCCCGGACAGGGGTAACTATGGCTACACCTTC
TRBV3-1/TRBV3-2	TRBD2	TRBJ2-5	.	CASSQDQASGRLGTQYF	TGTGCCAGCAGCCAAGATCAAGCTAGCGGGAGATTGGGGACCCAGTACTTC
TRBV9	TRBD1	TRBJ2-3	once	CASSVESNRGMADTQYF	TGTGCCAGCAGCGTAGAGTCAAACAGGGGTATGGCAGATACGCAGTATTTT
TRBV24-1	.	TRBJ1-5	.	CATSDSQGRQPQHF	TGTGCCACCAGTGATTCCCAGGGGCGGCAGCCCCAGCATTTT
TRBV29-1	.	TRBJ2-3	.	CSVNPTGGSTDTQYF	TGCAGCGTCAACCCGACGGGGGGCTCGACAGATACGCAGTATTTT